This T cell receptor beta chain was sequenced for a study of blood T cell repertoires in COVID-19. About the study: The United States, Italy and Spain supplied acute and convalescent COVID-19 samples. PBMCs, B-cell-depleted T cells, or T cells provided the cDNA or gDNA that made up the material.

V gave up 5 bases and J gave up 3 bases; unmatched junction bases: 9. CDR1 and CDR2 (germline): SEHNR, FQNEAQ (reference sequence). The CDR3 runs 16 residues. Sequencing was performed with immunoSEQ multiplex PCR; in TCRdb, only in-frame clones are kept and a portion is missing. The repertoire holds roughly 200,000 clones, about 75% seen once, with around 8.9% in the top ten. The material sequenced was peripheral blood. This chain joins TRBV7-9 and TRBJ2-7; TRBD1 agrees at 11 bases. The sequence was obtained from a woman aged 45-60 years with active or convalescent COVID-19. Here the CDR3 DNA reads TGTGCCAGCAGCCCAACCCGGGACAGGGGGTACTACGAGCAGTACTTC. It yields the protein CASSPTRDRGYYEQYF.